The 19 T cell receptor beta chains below come from one sample, sequenced in a study of cytomegalovirus exposure and HLA in healthy donors. The study ran its PCR with 60 Vbeta and 13 Jbeta primers. Profiled with immunoSEQ multiplex PCR; TCRdb holds only in-frame clones, not every one. The table lists 130,000 or so clones, about 8.5% of them singletons. The sample consisted of PBMCs. Source of these receptors: a man aged 35 to 55 in good health and CMV-seronegative.

This clone was detected a few times. The CDR3 reads CASSAGDTSPLHF. CDR3 DNA: TGTGCCAGTAGTGCAGGGGATACTTCACCCCTCCACTTT. The genes are TRBV19 and TRBJ1-6, with a tentative D call TRBD1 (6 bases). Germline V lookup: CDR1 LNHDA, CDR2 SQIVND (reference sequence). The V end was cut by 5 bases, the J end by 9 bases, with 11 bases between. The CDR3 runs to 13 residues. Complete variable domain (other parts from reference TRBV19 and TRBJ1-6): DGGITQSPKYLFRKEGQNVTLSCEQNLNHDAMYWYRQDPGQGLRLIYYSQIVNDFQKGDIAEGYSVSREKKESFPLTVTSAQKNPTAFYLCASSAGDTSPLHFGNGTRLTVT.

In its sample, this clone was seen a few times. This chain links TRBV7-2 with TRBJ1-2; 10 bases are a match to TRBD1. J lost 0 bases, V lost 5 bases, and 9 bases had no gene match. The CDR3 has 17 amino acids. Germline V gives CDR1 SGHTA, CDR2 FQGNSA. Here the CDR3 reads CASSLRGQGMANYGYTF. Written as DNA, the CDR3 is TGTGCCAGCAGCCTACGGGGACAGGGGATGGCTAACTATGGCTACACCTTC.

J is TRBJ1-2 and V is TRBV6-1; D possibly corresponds to TRBD1 (5 bases). This CDR3 has 13 amino acids. Germline CDR1 is MNHNS and CDR2 is SASEGT. V dropped 8 bases and J dropped 6 bases, with 16 bases sitting between them. CDR3 residues: CASSYRNPDGYTF. The CDR3 nucleotides read TGTGCCAGCTCCTACAGGAATCCCGATGGCTACACCTTC.

In this sample, this clone turned up a few times. The rearrangement joins TRBV18 to TRBJ2-5; TRBD1 aligns across 7 bases. The CDR3 contains 13 residues. Per the germline V gene, CDR1 is KGHSH and CDR2 is LQKENI. Trimming removed 4 bases from V and 3 bases from J; junction bases left unmatched: 2. CDR3 bases: TGTGCCAGCTCACGTGGACAGGAAGAGACCCAGTACTTC. Translation gives CASSRGQEETQYF.

The chain employs TRBV28 and TRBJ1-2; D gene unclear. CDR1 MDHEN and CDR2 SYDVKM come from the germline V gene. This CDR3 is built from 14 residues. The ends were cut back, 3 bases at V and 2 bases at J, with 10 bases in the middle. The CDR3 sequence is CASSFANVNYGYTF. The DNA of the CDR3 is TGTGCCAGCAGTTTCGCGAACGTAAACTATGGCTACACCTTC.

This clone appeared a few times. This rearrangement joins TRBV10-1 to TRBJ2-2, with 7 bases lining up with TRBD1. J gave up 4 bases and V 6 bases, and 5 bases lay outside the gene matches. Germline CDR1 is WNHNN and CDR2 is SYGVQD (reference sequence). The CDR3 covers 14 residues. The CDR3 DNA reads TGCGCCAGCAGATCAGGGGGATCCACCGGGGAGCTGTTTTTT. It specifies CASRSGGSTGELFF.

The rearrangement joins TRBV6-5 to TRBJ2-1; 8 positions match TRBD1. V shed 0 bases and J 12 bases; nucleotides not matched to a gene: 4. CDR3 size: 13 residues. CDR1 is MNHEY and CDR2 is SVGAGI in the germline V gene. The CDR3 sequence: CASSYSGQGGQFF. Written as DNA, the CDR3 is TGTGCCAGCAGTTACTCTGGACAGGGCGGGCAGTTCTTC.

As regards this clone: Other DNA sequences in the same sample also yield this CDR3. The chain combines TRBV4-3 with TRBJ1-2; TRBD1 is a possible D gene (6 bases). CDR3 length equals 13 residues. CDR1 and CDR2 (germline): LGHNA, YSLEER. The V end lost 0 bases, the J end lost 7 bases, and 9 bases lay between the germline ends. CDR3 in DNA: TGCGCCAGCAGCCAAGACCGAGGGGGTGGCTACACCTTC. Translating it yields CASSQDRGGGYTF.

The chain has TRBV6-7 and TRBJ2-3; TRBD2 agrees at 8 bases. TRBV6-7 is an open reading frame, and its role is uncertain. The V gene end was trimmed by 6 bases and the J gene end by 3 bases; junction bases not matched to a gene: 8. The length of the CDR3 is 15 residues. The CDR3 spells CASSPRVAGTDTQYF. The CDR3 DNA follows: TGTGCCAGCAGCCCCCGGGTAGCGGGGACAGATACGCAGTATTTT.

This chain connects TRBV9 to TRBJ2-1, with 8 bases identical to TRBD2. Trimming at V came to 0 bases and at J to 3 bases, leaving 5 bases not matched to a gene. The CDR3 loop spans 16 amino acids. Germline V lookup: CDR1 SGDLS, CDR2 YYNGEE. CDR3 coding DNA: TGTGCCAGCAGCGTAGTAGGCGCGGGGGGCTACAATGAGCAGTTCTTC. As protein: CASSVVGAGGYNEQFF.

CDR3 nucleotides: TGTGCCAGCCGGGCCAGCGGCTATGGCTACACCTTC. Protein product: CASRASGYGYTF. The chain links TRBV6-5 to TRBJ1-2; unclear D gene. Trimming left V 8 bases short and J 4 bases short, with 11 bases between. The CDR3 has 12 amino acids. Germline CDR1 is MNHEY and CDR2 is SVGAGI.

This clone has a handful of counts. The chain uses TRBV6-1 and TRBJ1-1; 10 positions match TRBD1. The CDR3 is 16 residues long. Germline CDR1 reads MNHNS; CDR2 reads SASEGT. The V and J ends lost 4 bases and 0 bases, in that order; junction bases with no gene match: 5. DNA for the CDR3: TGTGCCAGCAGTGCACCGACAGGGGGCATGAACACTGAAGCTTTCTTT. Translation gives CASSAPTGGMNTEAFF.

The chain links TRBV27 to TRBJ2-7; the match to TRBD1 covers 7 bases. Germline V gene sequence: CDR1 MNHEY, CDR2 SMNVEV (reference sequence). This CDR3 has 14 residues. Trimming cost V 6 bases and J 4 bases; bases outside gene matches: 9. The CDR3 region has the DNA TGTGCCAGCAGCAAAAACAGGGGAAGTTACGAGCAGTACTTC. Its translation is CASSKNRGSYEQYF.

This clone has more than one count but fewer than ten. This chain connects TRBV6-6 to TRBJ2-5; 7 nucleotides agree with TRBD2. Germline V CDR1 and CDR2: MNHNY, SVGAGI (reference sequence). This CDR3 comprises 13 residues. After removal of 6 bases from V and 0 bases from J, the junction contained 1 base not matched to a gene. The CDR3 here is CASRRGYQETQYF. The CDR3 DNA is TGTGCCAGCAGGCGGGGGTACCAAGAGACCCAGTACTTC.

This clone turned up a few times. The CDR3 loop is CASSTRQGNTGELFF. CDR3 nucleotides: TGCGCCAGCAGCACCCGACAGGGGAACACCGGGGAGCTGTTTTTT. The chain combines TRBV5-1 with TRBJ2-2; 7 bases align to TRBD1. From germline, CDR1 is SGHRS and CDR2 YFSETQ. Germline trimming cut 4 bases from V and 1 base from J; bases unmatched to any gene: 4. The CDR3 has 15 amino acids. Together with reference TRBV5-1 and TRBJ2-2, the CDR3 gives the full variable domain: KAGVTQTPRYLIKTRGQQVTLSCSPISGHRSVSWYQQTPGQGLQFLFEYFSETQRNKGNFPGRFSGRQFSNSRSEMNVSTLELGDSALYLCASSTRQGNTGELFFGEGSRLTVL.

The V and J genes are TRBV10-3 and TRBJ2-1; 9 nucleotides agree with TRBD1. The CDR3 consists of 15 residues. The germline CDR1 and CDR2 sequences are ENHRY and SYGVKD. J lost 8 bases, V lost 3 bases, and 8 bases had no gene match. CDR3 region: CAISEPGQGIDEQFF. The CDR3 DNA reads TGTGCCATCAGTGAACCGGGACAGGGAATCGATGAGCAGTTCTTC.

In this sample, this clone turned up a few times. The rearrangement links TRBV27 to TRBJ1-1, with 7 bases identical to TRBD1. V was clipped by 4 bases and J by 0 bases; unmatched bases: 2. Germline CDR1 reads MNHEY; CDR2 reads SMNVEV (reference sequence). The CDR3 contains 14 residues. CDR3 nucleotide sequence: TGTGCCAGCAGTTCTACAGGGGTGAACACTGAAGCTTTCTTT. It specifies CASSSTGVNTEAFF.

This clone has a handful of counts. Other DNA sequences in this specimen translate into the identical CDR3. CDR3 protein: CASSSGQGNEQYF. CDR3 bases: TGTGCCAGCAGCTCGGGACAGGGGAACGAGCAGTACTTC. The chain is built from TRBV11-2 and TRBJ2-7; 10 bases are a match to TRBD1. The ends lost 4 bases at V and 5 bases at J; junction bases unmatched: 2. Per germline, CDR1 SGHAT and CDR2 FQNNGV. CDR3 size: 13 residues.

Ten or more counts support this clone. The chain employs TRBV18 and TRBJ2-7; no firm D call. This CDR3 is 12 amino acids long. V was cut by 2 bases and J by 4 bases, with 6 bases left in between. The germline V gene has CDR1 KGHSH and CDR2 LQKENI. The CDR3 loop is CASSPESYEQYF. CDR3 nucleotide sequence: TGTGCCAGCTCACCAGAGTCTTACGAGCAGTACTTC.